The next 10 T cell receptor beta chains were all read from a single sample in a study of T cells in Graves' hyperthyroidism and ophthalmopathy. Amplification targeted TCR beta CDR3 regions from RNA transcripts. The TCR CDR3 first-round RT-PCR relied on the HTBI primer set. Via MiXCR, TCRdb re-called the multiplex PCR reads, giving one row per CDR3 protein. In the table there are almost 600,000 distinct CDR3 sequences, approximately 15% of which are singletons. What was sequenced was blood. These receptors came from a woman aged 25-40 years with Graves' hyperthyroidism that later progressed to Graves' ophthalmopathy.

This clonotype has just a few counts. The rearrangement uses TRBV6-1 and TRBJ2-3; D gene uncertain. This CDR3 spans 14 amino acids. In germline, CDR1 is MNHNS, CDR2 SASEGT. V was clipped by 7 bases and J by 0 bases, with 11 bases between them. The CDR3 here is CASKLSSSTDTQYF. As DNA, the CDR3 is TGTGCCAGCAAACTTAGCAGCAGCACAGATACGCAGTATTTT.

This clonotype was recorded many times. The V call is TRBV19, the J call TRBJ2-2; tentative D call: TRBD1 (6 bases). Trimming pared 6 bases from V and 0 bases from J, leaving 8 bases between. CDR1 LNHDA and CDR2 SQIVND come from the germline V gene (reference sequence). The length of the CDR3 is 14 residues. The CDR3 here is CASRGATNTGELFF. CDR3 nucleotide sequence: TGTGCCAGTAGGGGGGCGACGAACACCGGGGAGCTGTTTTTT.

This clonotype was counted ten times or more. The chain links TRBV20-1 to TRBJ1-4; weak D call: TRBD1 (6 bases). The germline V and J ends were trimmed by 5 bases and 4 bases, with 8 bases remaining between them. The CDR3 sequence is 12 residues long. The germline gives CDR1 DFQATT, CDR2 SNEGSKA (reference sequence). This CDR3 is CSAQDSNEKLFF. The CDR3 region has the DNA TGCAGTGCTCAGGACAGTAATGAAAAACTGTTTTTT.

The CDR3 bases are TGTGCCAGTAGTATAGGGTCCGGGATCCGTGAGCAGTTCTTC. This encodes CASSIGSGIREQFF. V is TRBV19 and J is TRBJ2-1; D may be TRBD2 (5 bases). The germline V and J ends were trimmed by 1 base and 9 bases, with 13 bases remaining between them. The CDR3 spans 14 residues. Germline CDR1 and CDR2: LNHDA and SQIVND (reference sequence).

This clonotype was counted many times. This sequence joins TRBV11-2 and TRBJ2-7; 12 bases map to TRBD1. Per germline, CDR1 SGHAT and CDR2 FQNNGV. CDR3 size: 15 residues. Losses at the gene ends were 6 bases for V and 4 bases for J; bases not matched to a gene: 7. The CDR3 region has the DNA TGTGCCAGCAGTCGGGACAGGGGGCCTTGGTACGAGCAGTACTTC. Amino acid sequence: CASSRDRGPWYEQYF.

This clonotype was observed at least ten times. The chain carries TRBV28 and TRBJ2-7, with D perhaps TRBD2 (6 bases). Germline CDR1 is MDHEN and CDR2 is SYDVKM. The CDR3 runs to 15 residues. The V end was cut by 6 bases, the J end by 0 bases, with 15 bases between. The CDR3 DNA follows: TGTGCCAGCAGCCTCAATGCCGGGAGCTCCTACGAGCAGTACTTC. Its protein product is CASSLNAGSSYEQYF.

There are many counts of this clonotype. The chain is built from TRBV7-2 and TRBJ2-1; possibly TRBD1 for D (5 bases). The V and J ends lost 5 bases and 0 bases respectively, with 17 bases between them. Per germline, CDR1 SGHTA and CDR2 FQGNSA. This CDR3 region has 17 residues. The CDR3 sequence: CASSLGPTGDSYNEQFF. The CDR3 DNA is TGTGCCAGCAGCCTTGGTCCCACAGGAGACTCCTACAATGAGCAGTTCTTC.

This clonotype was counted at least ten times. The chain employs TRBV29-1 and TRBJ1-3, with TRBD1 matching over 7 bases. The CDR3 loop spans 14 amino acids. Germline assignment: CDR1 SQVTM and CDR2 ANQGSEA. V was clipped by 5 bases and J by 3 bases; unmatched bases: 7. The CDR3 DNA reads TGCAGCGTTAACGACAGGGCGAGTGGAAACACCATATATTTT. It codes for CSVNDRASGNTIYF.

The chain couples TRBV9 to TRBJ2-6; D ambiguous. The CDR3 contains 17 residues. Germline values: CDR1 SGDLS, CDR2 YYNGEE. Trimming shortened V by 6 bases and J by 1 base, and 17 bases separated the two germline ends. This chain's CDR3 is CASTDQTKGSGANVLTF. Written as DNA, the CDR3 is TGTGCCAGCACGGATCAAACCAAAGGGTCTGGGGCCAACGTCCTGACTTTC.

There are many counts of this clonotype. V gene TRBV7-3 combines with J gene TRBJ2-2, with 7 nucleotides matching TRBD2. Germline CDR1 SGHTA, CDR2 FQGTGA. With V trimmed by 2 bases and J by 3 bases, 6 bases remained unmatched. CDR3 size: 16 residues. The CDR3 spells CASSLLPSGHTGELFF. CDR3 nucleotides: TGTGCCAGCAGCTTACTGCCTAGCGGACACACCGGGGAGCTGTTTTTT.